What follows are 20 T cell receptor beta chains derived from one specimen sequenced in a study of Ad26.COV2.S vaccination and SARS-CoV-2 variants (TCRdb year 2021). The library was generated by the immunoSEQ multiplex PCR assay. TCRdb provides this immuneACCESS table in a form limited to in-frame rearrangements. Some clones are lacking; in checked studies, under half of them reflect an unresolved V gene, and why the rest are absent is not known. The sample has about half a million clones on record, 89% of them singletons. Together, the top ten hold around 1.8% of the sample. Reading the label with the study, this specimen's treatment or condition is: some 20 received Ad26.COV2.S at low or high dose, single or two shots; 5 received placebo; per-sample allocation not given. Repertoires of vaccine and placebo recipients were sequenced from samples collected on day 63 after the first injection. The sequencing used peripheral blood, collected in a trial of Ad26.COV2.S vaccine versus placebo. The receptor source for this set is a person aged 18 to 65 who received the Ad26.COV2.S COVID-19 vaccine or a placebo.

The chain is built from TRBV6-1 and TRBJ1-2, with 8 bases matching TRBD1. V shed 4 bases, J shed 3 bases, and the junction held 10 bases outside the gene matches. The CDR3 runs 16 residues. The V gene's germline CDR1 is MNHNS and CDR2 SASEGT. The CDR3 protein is CASSARTGSMYYGYTF. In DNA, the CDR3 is TGTGCCAGCAGTGCTCGGACAGGGAGTATGTACTATGGCTACACCTTC.

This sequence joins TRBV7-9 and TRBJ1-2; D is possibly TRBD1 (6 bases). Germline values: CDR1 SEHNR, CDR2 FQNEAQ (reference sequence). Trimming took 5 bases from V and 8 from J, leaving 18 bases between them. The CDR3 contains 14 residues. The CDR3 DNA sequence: TGTGCCAGCAGCCCTCAACAGGGCCATGGGGGCTACACCTTC. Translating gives CASSPQQGHGGYTF.

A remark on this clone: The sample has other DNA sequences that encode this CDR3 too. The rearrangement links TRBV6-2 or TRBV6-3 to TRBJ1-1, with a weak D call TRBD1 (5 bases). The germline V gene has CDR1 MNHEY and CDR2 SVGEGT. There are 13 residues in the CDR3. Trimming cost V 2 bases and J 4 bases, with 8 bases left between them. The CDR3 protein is CASSYRGGTEAFF. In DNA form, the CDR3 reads TGTGCCAGCAGTTACAGGGGTGGCACTGAAGCTTTCTTT.

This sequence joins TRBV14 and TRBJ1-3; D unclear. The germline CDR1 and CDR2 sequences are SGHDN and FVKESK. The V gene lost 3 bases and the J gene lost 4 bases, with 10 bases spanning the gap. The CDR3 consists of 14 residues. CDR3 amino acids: CASSQRVYGNTIYF. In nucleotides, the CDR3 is TGTGCCAGCAGCCAGAGGGTATACGGAAACACCATATATTTT.

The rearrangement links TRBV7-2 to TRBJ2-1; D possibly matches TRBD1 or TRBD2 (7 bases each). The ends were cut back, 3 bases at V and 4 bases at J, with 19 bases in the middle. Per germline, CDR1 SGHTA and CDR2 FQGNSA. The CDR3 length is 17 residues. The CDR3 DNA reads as TGTGCCAGCAGCTTGGCTGACAGGGAGGGAAGGTACAATGAGCAGTTCTTC. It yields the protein CASSLADREGRYNEQFF.

The CDR3 coding sequence is TGTGCCAGTAGTAGGGACACCCTAGCGAGGCCCCAGCATTTT. This translates into CASSRDTLARPQHF. The chain recombines TRBV19 with TRBJ1-5, with D perhaps TRBD1 (6 bases). This CDR3 is built from 14 residues. Trimming stripped 4 bases from V and 9 bases from J, with 16 bases between. Germline CDR1 is LNHDA and CDR2 is SQIVND (reference sequence).

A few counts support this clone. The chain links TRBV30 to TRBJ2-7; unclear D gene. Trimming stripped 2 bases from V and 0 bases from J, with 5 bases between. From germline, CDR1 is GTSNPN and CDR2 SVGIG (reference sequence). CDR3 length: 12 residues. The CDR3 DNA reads TGTGCCTGGAGTTCAAGCTCCTACGAGCAGTACTTC. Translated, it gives CAWSSSSYEQYF.

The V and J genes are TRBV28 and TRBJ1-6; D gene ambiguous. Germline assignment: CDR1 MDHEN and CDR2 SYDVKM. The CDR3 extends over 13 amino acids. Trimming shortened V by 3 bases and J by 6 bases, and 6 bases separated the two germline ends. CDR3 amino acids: CASSFNSNSPLHF. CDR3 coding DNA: TGTGCCAGCAGTTTTAACAGTAATTCACCCCTCCACTTT. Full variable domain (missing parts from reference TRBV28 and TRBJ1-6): DVKVTQSSRYLVKRTGEKVFLECVQDMDHENMFWYRQDPGLGLRLIYFSYDVKMKEKGDIPEGYSVSREKKERFSLILESASTNQTSMYLCASSFNSNSPLHFGNGTRLTVT.

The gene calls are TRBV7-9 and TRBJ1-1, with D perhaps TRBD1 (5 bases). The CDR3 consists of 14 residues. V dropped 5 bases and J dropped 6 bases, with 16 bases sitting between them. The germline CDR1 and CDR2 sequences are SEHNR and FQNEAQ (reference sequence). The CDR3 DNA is TGTGCCAGCAGCCAAAGCGGGGGAACGGCTGAAGCTTTCTTT. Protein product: CASSQSGGTAEAFF.

The CDR3 DNA reads as TGTGCCAGCAGTTCACCTGGTGCAGGCCTTAATGAAAAACTGTTTTTT. This codes for CASSSPGAGLNEKLFF. The V and J genes are TRBV28 and TRBJ1-4; D gene uncertain. Germline CDR1 and CDR2: MDHEN and SYDVKM. V was clipped by 4 bases and J by 4 bases, with 16 bases between them. This CDR3 has 16 amino acids.

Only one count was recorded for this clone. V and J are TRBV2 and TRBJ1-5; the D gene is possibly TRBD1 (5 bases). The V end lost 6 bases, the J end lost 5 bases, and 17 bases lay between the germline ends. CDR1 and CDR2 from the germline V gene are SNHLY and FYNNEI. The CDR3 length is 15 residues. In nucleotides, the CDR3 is TGTGCCAGCAGACGACTCCGGGACCGAGATCAGCCCCAGCATTTT. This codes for CASRRLRDRDQPQHF.

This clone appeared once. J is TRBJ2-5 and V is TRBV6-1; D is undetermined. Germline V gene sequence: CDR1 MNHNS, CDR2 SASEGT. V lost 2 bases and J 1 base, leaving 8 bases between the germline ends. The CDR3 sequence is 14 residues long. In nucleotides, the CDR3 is TGTGCCAGCAGTGAACTTGACCCCCAAGAGACCCAGTACTTC. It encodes CASSELDPQETQYF.

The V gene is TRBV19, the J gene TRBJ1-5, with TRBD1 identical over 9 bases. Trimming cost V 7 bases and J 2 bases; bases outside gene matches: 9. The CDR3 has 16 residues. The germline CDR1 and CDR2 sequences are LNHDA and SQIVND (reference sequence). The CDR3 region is CASKPTTGGGNQPQHF. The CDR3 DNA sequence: TGTGCCAGTAAACCGACGACAGGGGGAGGCAATCAGCCCCAGCATTTT.

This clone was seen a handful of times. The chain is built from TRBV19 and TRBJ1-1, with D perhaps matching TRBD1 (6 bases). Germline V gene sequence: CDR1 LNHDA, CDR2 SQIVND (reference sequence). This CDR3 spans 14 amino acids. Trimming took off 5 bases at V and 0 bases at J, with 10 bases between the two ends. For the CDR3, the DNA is TGTGCCAGTAGTCCAGGGGCGATGAACACTGAAGCTTTCTTT. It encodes CASSPGAMNTEAFF.

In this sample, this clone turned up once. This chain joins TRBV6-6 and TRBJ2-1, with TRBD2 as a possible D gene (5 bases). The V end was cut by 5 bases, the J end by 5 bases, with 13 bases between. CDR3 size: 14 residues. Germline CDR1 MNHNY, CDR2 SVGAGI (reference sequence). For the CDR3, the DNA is TGTGCCAGCAGTCCGAGCGGTCGTCACAATGAGCAGTTCTTC. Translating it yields CASSPSGRHNEQFF.

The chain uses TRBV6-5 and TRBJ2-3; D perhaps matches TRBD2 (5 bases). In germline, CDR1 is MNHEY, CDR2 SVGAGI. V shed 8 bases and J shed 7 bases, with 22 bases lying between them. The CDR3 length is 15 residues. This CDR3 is CASREGYQAPNTQYF. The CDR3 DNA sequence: TGTGCCAGCCGAGAGGGCTACCAAGCCCCTAATACGCAGTATTTT.

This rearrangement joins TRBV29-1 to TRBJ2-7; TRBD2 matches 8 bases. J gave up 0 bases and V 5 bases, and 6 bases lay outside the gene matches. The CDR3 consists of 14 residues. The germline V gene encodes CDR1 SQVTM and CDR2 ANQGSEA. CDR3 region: CSVRGGRSSYEQYF. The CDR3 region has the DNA TGCAGCGTTCGGGGGGGGAGGAGCTCCTACGAGCAGTACTTC.

The CDR3 sequence is CAWSVLPGRETQYF. CDR3 nucleotides: TGTGCCTGGAGTGTATTACCGGGGAGAGAGACCCAGTACTTC. J is TRBJ2-5 and V is TRBV30; perhaps TRBD2 as D (5 bases). This CDR3 has 14 residues. V was trimmed by 0 bases and J by 4 bases, leaving 12 bases between them. CDR1 is GTSNPN and CDR2 is SVGIG in the germline V gene (reference sequence).

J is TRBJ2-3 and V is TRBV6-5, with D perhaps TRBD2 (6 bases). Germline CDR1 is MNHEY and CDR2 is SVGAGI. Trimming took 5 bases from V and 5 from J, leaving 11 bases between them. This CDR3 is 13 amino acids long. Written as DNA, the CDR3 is TGTGCCAGCAGTCTTCAGGGAGGAGATACGCAGTATTTT. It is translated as CASSLQGGDTQYF.

The CDR3 region has the DNA TGTGCCAGCAGCGTAGGTGAAGGGGGCAGTAGCAATCAGCCCCAGCATTTT. It encodes CASSVGEGGSSNQPQHF. The chain recombines TRBV9 with TRBJ1-5, with 7 positions matching TRBD1. This CDR3 has 17 residues. Germline V gives CDR1 SGDLS, CDR2 YYNGEE. With 0 bases clipped from V and 0 bases from J, the junction kept 6 bases outside the gene matches.